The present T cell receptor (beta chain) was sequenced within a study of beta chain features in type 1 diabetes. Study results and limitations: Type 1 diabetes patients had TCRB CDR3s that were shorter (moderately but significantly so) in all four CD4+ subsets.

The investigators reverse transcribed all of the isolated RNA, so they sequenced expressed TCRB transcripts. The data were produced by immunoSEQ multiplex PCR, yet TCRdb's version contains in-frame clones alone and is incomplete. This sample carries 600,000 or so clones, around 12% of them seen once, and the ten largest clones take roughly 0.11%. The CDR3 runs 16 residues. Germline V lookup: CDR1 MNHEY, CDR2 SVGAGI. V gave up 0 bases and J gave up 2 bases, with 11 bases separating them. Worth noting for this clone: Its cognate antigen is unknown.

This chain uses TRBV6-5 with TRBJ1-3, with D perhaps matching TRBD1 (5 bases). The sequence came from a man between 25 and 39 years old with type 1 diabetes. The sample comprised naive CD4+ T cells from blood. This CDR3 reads CASSYSGQPTGNTIYF. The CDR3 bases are TGTGCCAGCAGTTACTCGGGGCAGCCTACTGGAAACACCATATATTTT.